This record concerns one TCR beta chain sequence. J was trimmed by 6 bases and V by 0 bases; bases with no gene match: 3. This CDR3 comprises 14 residues. The V gene's germline CDR1 is GTSNPN and CDR2 SVGIG (reference sequence). The sample is drawn from a study of blood T cell repertoires in COVID-19. TCRdb keeps only in-frame clones here, not all; method: immunoSEQ multiplex PCR. The repertoire has a few hundred thousand clones, about nine tenths of them found once; the top ten carry approximately 0.94%. Sequencing used peripheral blood. V gene TRBV30 combines with J gene TRBJ2-2; TRBD2 agrees at 8 bases. This receptor was obtained from a woman aged 40 to 50 who had recovered from COVID-19. CDR3 DNA: TGTGCCTGGAGTGTGGCGGGAGGTGCCGGGGAGCTGTTTTTT. Protein product: CAWSVAGGAGELFF.